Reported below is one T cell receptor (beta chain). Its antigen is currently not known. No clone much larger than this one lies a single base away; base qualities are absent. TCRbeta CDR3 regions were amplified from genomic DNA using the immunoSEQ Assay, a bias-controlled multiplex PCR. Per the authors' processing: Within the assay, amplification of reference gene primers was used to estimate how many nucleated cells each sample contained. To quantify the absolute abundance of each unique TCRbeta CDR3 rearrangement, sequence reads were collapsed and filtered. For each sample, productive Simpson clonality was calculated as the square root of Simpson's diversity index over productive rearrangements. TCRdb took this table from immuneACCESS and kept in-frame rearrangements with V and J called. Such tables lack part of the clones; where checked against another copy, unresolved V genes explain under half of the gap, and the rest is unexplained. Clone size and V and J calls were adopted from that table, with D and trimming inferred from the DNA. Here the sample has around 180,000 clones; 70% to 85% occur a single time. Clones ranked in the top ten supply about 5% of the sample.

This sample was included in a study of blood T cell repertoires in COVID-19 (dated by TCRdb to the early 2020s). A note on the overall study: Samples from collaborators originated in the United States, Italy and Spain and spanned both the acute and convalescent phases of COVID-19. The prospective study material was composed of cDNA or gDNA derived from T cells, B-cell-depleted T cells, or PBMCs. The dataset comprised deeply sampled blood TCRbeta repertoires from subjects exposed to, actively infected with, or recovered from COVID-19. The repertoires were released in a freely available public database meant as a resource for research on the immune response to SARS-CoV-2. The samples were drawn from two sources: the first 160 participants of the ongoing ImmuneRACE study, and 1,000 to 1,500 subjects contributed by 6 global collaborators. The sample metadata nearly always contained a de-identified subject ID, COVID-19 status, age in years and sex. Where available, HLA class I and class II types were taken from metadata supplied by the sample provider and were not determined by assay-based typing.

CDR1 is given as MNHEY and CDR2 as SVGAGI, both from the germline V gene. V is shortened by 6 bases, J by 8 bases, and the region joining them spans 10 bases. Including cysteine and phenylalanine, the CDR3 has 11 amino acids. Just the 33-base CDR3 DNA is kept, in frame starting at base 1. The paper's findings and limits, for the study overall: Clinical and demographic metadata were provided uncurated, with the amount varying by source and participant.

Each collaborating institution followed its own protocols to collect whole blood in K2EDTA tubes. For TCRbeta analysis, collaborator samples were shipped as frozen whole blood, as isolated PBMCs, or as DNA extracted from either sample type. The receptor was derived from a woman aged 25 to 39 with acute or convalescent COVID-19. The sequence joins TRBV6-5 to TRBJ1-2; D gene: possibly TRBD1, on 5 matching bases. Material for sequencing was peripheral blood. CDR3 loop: CASRLGQGYTF. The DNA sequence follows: TGTGCCAGCAGGCTTGGACAAGGCTACACCTTC.